What follows are 10 T cell receptor beta chains derived from one specimen sequenced in a study of cytomegalovirus exposure and HLA in healthy donors. The PCR ran on 60 Vbeta and 13 Jbeta primers. The assay was immunoSEQ multiplex PCR, and TCRdb's table has in-frame clones only and misses some. Recorded for this sample: approximately 72,000 clones. Sample: PBMCs. Receptors originate from a woman aged 40 to 55 in good health and CMV-seropositive.

The chain joins TRBV18 to TRBJ2-1; 16 bases fit TRBD2. The CDR3 totals 18 residues. Germline CDR1 is KGHSH and CDR2 is LQKENI. The V and J ends lost 2 bases and 7 bases, in that order; junction bases with no gene match: 8. In DNA form, the CDR3 reads TGTGCCAGCTCACCAGCCTCGGGGACTAGCGGGAGGGGTAATGAGCAGTTCTTC. It yields the protein CASSPASGTSGRGNEQFF.

In the case of this clone: Sequence at one end of the junction differs from germline and may be a read error. V usage is TRBV6-1 and J usage is TRBJ2-1; D uncertain. This CDR3 region has 12 residues. The germline CDR1 and CDR2 sequences are MNHNS and SASEGT. CDR3 nucleotides: TGTGCCAGCACCCCCTCTCTCGGTCTCCCCGTCTTC. This codes for CASTPSLGLPVF.

The rearrangement joins TRBV7-2 to TRBJ2-3; D is perhaps TRBD2 (6 bases). Germline loops: CDR1 SGHTA, CDR2 FQGNSA. This CDR3 comprises 14 residues. V was trimmed by 8 bases and J by 4 bases, leaving 16 bases between them. The CDR3 bases are TGTGCCAGCGGCCCGGGCGGGACGTCAGATACGCAGTATTTT. Its protein product is CASGPGGTSDTQYF.

The chain combines TRBV7-3 with TRBJ2-5, with 7 bases lining up with TRBD1. This CDR3 has 13 residues. Looked up from germline, CDR1 is SGHTA and CDR2 is FQGTGA. V gave up 3 bases and J gave up 3 bases; unmatched junction bases: 1. In nucleotides, the CDR3 is TGTGCCAGCAGCTTCGACAGGGAAGAGACCCAGTACTTC. This codes for CASSFDREETQYF.

The V gene is TRBV10-3, the J gene TRBJ1-4; D is unclear. Germline assignment: CDR1 ENHRY and CDR2 SYGVKD. The CDR3 spans 14 residues. Trimming left V 3 bases short and J 3 bases short, with 8 bases between. This chain's CDR3 is CAISEGGANEKLFF. The CDR3 DNA is TGTGCCATCAGTGAAGGAGGCGCTAATGAAAAACTGTTTTTT.

This sequence joins TRBV19 and TRBJ1-3, with D unclear. The CDR3 covers 14 residues. In germline, CDR1 is LNHDA, CDR2 SQIVND (reference sequence). Trimming pared 5 bases from V and 1 base from J, leaving 9 bases between. CDR3 residues: CASSSGRSGNTIYF. The CDR3 DNA reads as TGTGCCAGTAGTTCGGGGAGATCTGGAAACACCATATATTTT.

The genes are TRBV7-9 and TRBJ2-2; D is unclear. Germline V gives CDR1 SEHNR, CDR2 FQNEAQ (reference sequence). The CDR3 has 11 residues. Trimming cost V 10 bases and J 9 bases, with 12 bases left between them. In nucleotides, the CDR3 is TGTGCCACCGAACTTCCCCGGGAGCTGTTTTTT. Residues: CATELPRELFF.

V and J are TRBV29-1 and TRBJ1-1; 8 nucleotides agree with TRBD1. The length of the CDR3 is 14 residues. Germline CDR1 is SQVTM and CDR2 is ANQGSEA. V lost 6 bases and J lost 4; bases outside the gene matches: 10. DNA for the CDR3: TGCAGCGTCTCAGGGGGCGGCCTTGGCACTGAAGCTTTCTTT. The encoded protein is CSVSGGGLGTEAFF.

CDR3 in DNA: TGTGCCAGCAGCTCCCAGGGAGGGGACACTGAAGCTTTCTTT. It yields the protein CASSSQGGDTEAFF. The chain recombines TRBV7-2 with TRBJ1-1; weak D call: TRBD1 (5 bases). V was trimmed by 4 bases and J by 3 bases, leaving 12 bases between them. Germline lookup yields CDR1 SGHTA and CDR2 FQGNSA. The CDR3 totals 14 residues.

The rearrangement joins TRBV7-2 to TRBJ2-3; D possibly corresponds to TRBD2 (7 bases). V lost 0 bases, J lost 1 base, and 14 bases lay in between. Germline assignment: CDR1 SGHTA and CDR2 FQGNSA. There are 17 residues in the CDR3. The CDR3: CASSLAGGAVGTDTQYF. CDR3 in DNA: TGTGCCAGCAGCTTAGCTGGGGGGGCAGTGGGCACAGATACGCAGTATTTT.